What follows is one TCR beta chain and its context. Its antigen is still unknown. This entry is derived from a study of early T cells in non-severe SARS-CoV-2 infection. On the study more broadly: Sequencing was performed on bulk RNA from unsorted whole blood, leaving chains unpaired. The study's findings and limits: In VDJdb matching, anti-spike CD8 responses were favored while private and CD4 specificities went missing.

Individual cDNA molecules received unique molecular identifiers. TCRdb reanalysed the 5' RACE reads using MiXCR and keeps one entry per CDR3 protein. In the table there are roughly 66,000 distinct CDR3 sequences, roughly 10% of which are singletons. The CDR3 contains 12 residues. The V gene lost 7 bases and the J gene lost 1 base, with 9 bases spanning the gap. The germline gives CDR1 DFQATT, CDR2 SNEGSKA (reference sequence). The V and J genes are TRBV20-1 and TRBJ2-3; D gene ambiguous. This receptor was identified in an adult who was a healthcare worker with PCR-confirmed SARS-CoV-2 infection or an uninfected control (not recorded which). The sample consisted of whole blood. The CDR3 reads CSERHGTDTQYF. The CDR3 nucleotides are TGCAGTGAGAGACACGGCACAGATACGCAGTATTTT.